The source of this T cell receptor (beta chain) is a study of blood T cells in healthy people across ages. The second PCR ran roughly 7 to 12 cycles with a sample-barcoded 5' primer and J-beta primers. One entry per CDR3 protein results from TCRdb running MiXCR on the 5' RACE reads. The table shows about 1.4 million distinct CDR3 sequences, with roughly 60% occurring only once. CDR3 length: 13 amino acids. V was cut by 1 base and J by 6 bases, with 7 bases left in between. CDR1 SGHAT and CDR2 FQDESV come from the germline V gene (reference sequence). The chain uses TRBV11-1 and TRBJ1-5; D remains unclear. This receptor was taken from a man aged 18-30 years in good health. Sequences were obtained from blood. CDR3 residues: CASSLDPGQPQHF. CDR3 nucleotides: TGTGCCAGCAGCTTAGACCCGGGTCAGCCCCAGCATTTT.